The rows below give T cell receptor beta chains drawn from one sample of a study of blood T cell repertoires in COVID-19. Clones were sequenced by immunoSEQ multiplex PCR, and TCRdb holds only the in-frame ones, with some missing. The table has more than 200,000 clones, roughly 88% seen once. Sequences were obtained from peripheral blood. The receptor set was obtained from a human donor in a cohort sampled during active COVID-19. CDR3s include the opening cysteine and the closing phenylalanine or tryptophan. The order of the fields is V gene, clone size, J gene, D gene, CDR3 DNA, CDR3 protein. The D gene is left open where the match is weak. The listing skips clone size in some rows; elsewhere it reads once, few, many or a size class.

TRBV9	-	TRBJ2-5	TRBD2	TGTGCCAGCAGCGTTAGCGGGAGGGCCAGTGAGACCCAGTACTTC	CASSVSGRASETQYF
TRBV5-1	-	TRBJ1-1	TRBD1	TGCGCCAGCAGCTTGGAGACAGGGATGGACACTGAAGCTTTCTTT	CASSLETGMDTEAFF
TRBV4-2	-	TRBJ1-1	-	TGTGCCAGCAGCCAAGAACGGGAGAACACTGAAGCTTTCTTT	CASSQERENTEAFF
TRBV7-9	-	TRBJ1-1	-	TGTGCCAGCAGCCCCGAGCCCGCATTCAACACTGAAGCTTTCTTT	CASSPEPAFNTEAFF
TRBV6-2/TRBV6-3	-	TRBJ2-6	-	TGTGCCAGCAGTTACTCGCGACAGAAGGGGTCCCCCTCTGGGGCCAACGTCCTGACTTTC	CASSYSRQKGSPSGANVLTF
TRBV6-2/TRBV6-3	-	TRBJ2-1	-	TGTGCCAGCAGTTACTTGTCCCCCTGGTCGGATGAGCAGTTCTTC	CASSYLSPWSDEQFF
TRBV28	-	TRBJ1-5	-	TGTGCCAGCAGTTTACTCCCACCCGATGCGGTGGGCAATCAGCCCCAGCATTTT	CASSLLPPDAVGNQPQHF
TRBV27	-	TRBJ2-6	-	TGTGCCAGCTCCCTCGGGACATCAGGGGCCAACGTCCTGACTTTC	CASSLGTSGANVLTF
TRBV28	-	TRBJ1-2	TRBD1	TGTGCCAGCAGTTTAATTCCGGACAGGGACTATGGCTACACCTTC	CASSLIPDRDYGYTF
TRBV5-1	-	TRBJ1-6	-	TGCGCCAGCAGCTTTGAGGGCCTCTCCTATAATTCACCCCTCCACTTT	CASSFEGLSYNSPLHF
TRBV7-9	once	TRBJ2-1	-	TGTGCCAGCAGATGGTACGGGGGCTACAATGAGCAGTTCTTC	CASRWYGGYNEQFF
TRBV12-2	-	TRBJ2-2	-	TGTGCAAGTCGCCCCTTTCCCACAGCGGGGGTATTGAACACCGGGGAGCTGTTTTTT	CASRPFPTAGVLNTGELFF
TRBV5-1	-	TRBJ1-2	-	TGCGCCAGCAGCAACGGGGTCGACTATGGCTACACCTTC	CASSNGVDYGYTF
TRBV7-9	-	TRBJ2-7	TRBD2	TGTGCCAGCAGCTTACTTGCCGGGACTAGCGGGAGCGAGAACTACGAGCAGTACTTC	CASSLLAGTSGSENYEQYF
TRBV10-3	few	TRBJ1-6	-	TGTGCCATCAATGAAGGGGAACGGTATAATTCACCCCTCCACTTT	CAINEGERYNSPLHF
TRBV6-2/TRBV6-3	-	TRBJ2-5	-	TGTGCCAGCAGTTACCTGAACAGCATGGAGACCCAGTACTTC	CASSYLNSMETQYF
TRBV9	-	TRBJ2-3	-	TGTGCCAGCAGCGGGGCGTCGCTGGCAGATACGCAGTATTTT	CASSGASLADTQYF
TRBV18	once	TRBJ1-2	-	TGTGCCAGCTCACTTGGGGGGAACGCCTATGGCTACACCTTC	CASSLGGNAYGYTF
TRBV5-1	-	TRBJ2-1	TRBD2	TGCGCCAGCAGCCCGCCACTGGGAGGGAAAAGAAACGATGAGCAGTTCTTC	CASSPPLGGKRNDEQFF
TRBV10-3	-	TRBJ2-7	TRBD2	TGTGCCATCAGTGCGGGGACTAGCGGAACCTACGAGCAGTACTTC	CAISAGTSGTYEQYF
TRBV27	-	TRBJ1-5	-	TGTGCCAGCAGTTTATCGGCGGGTTTATTGAAGCCCCAGCATTTT	CASSLSAGLLKPQHF
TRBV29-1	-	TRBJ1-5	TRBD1	TGCAGCGTGGGAGACAGGGGGAATCAGCCCCAGCATTTT	CSVGDRGNQPQHF
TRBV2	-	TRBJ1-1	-	TGTGCCAGCAGTAGACAGAACACTGAAGCTTTCTTT	CASSRQNTEAFF